This record covers a single T cell receptor (beta chain). There is no known antigen for this receptor. No clone much larger than this one lies a single base away; base qualities are absent. This record comes from a study of OX40 agonist ivuxolimab in advanced cancers. About the study as a whole: Ivuxolimab was a fully human IgG2 agonistic monoclonal antibody targeting the costimulatory receptor OX40 (CD134). Intravenous ivuxolimab was administered to patients every 2 weeks at six dose levels: 0.01, 0.1, 0.3, 1.5, 3 and 10 mg/kg. Of the roughly 52 dose-escalation patients, hepatocellular carcinoma was present in approximately 20, melanoma in approximately 15, renal cell carcinoma in 9 and head and neck cancer in 9. In the dose-escalation cohort, 70% to 90% of patients were male, and the mean age was roughly 56 years with a range of roughly 23 to 79. Prior anti-PD-1, anti-PD-L1 or anti-CTLA-4 therapy was permitted, and checkpoint inhibitors had been received by around 40% of dose-escalation patients. Partial responses occurred in three dose-escalation patients, of whom one had hepatocellular carcinoma and two had cutaneous melanoma. Peripheral TCRbeta sequencing was intended to test whether TCR sequence diversity was altered and clonal T-cell expansion was caused by ivuxolimab. The paper covers the monotherapy dose-escalation part of the phase I ivuxolimab trial, which included N ≈ 54 patients.

Genomic DNA was isolated from the sorted cells so that the TCRbeta CDR3 region could be sequenced. TCRbeta CDR3 regions were sequenced using the immunoSEQ Assay. Not all clones reach the TCRdb copy of this immuneACCESS table, which keeps in-frame sequences only. Checked studies attribute under half of the gap to unresolved V genes and leave the rest unexplained. Counted in this sample were about 150,000 clones; approximately 94% of them appeared once. Of the sample, about 0.33% falls within the top ten clones. V has 7 bases trimmed and J has 7 bases trimmed; junction bases matching no gene number 10. Including cysteine and phenylalanine, the CDR3 has 15 amino acids. Solely the CDR3 DNA is kept, with 45 bases framed from the first base. The germline V gene specifies SGHTA as CDR1 and FQGNSA as CDR2. The study at large found these results: After ivuxolimab, more expanded clones were found on average in CD8+ T cells than in CD4+ T cells. Low levels of normalized T-cell clonal expansion were also seen in some patients who did not respond. Antigen specificity was not determined for the clonally expanded peripheral T cells. In the 0.1-3.0 mg/kg groups, partial responders had among the lowest normalized peripheral clonal expansion, particularly in CD8+ T cells. At doses from 0.1 to 3.0 mg/kg, clonal expansion was seen in both CD4+ and CD8+ blood T cells between baseline and week 6.

Patients with autoimmune disease history or receiving systemic immunosuppression were excluded from the trial. In every dose cohort, peripheral blood was drawn for TCR sequencing at baseline, cycle 4 day 1, and cycle 7 day 1. Samples were obtained from an open-label, multicenter, first-in-human phase I dose-escalation trial of ivuxolimab. Adults with locally advanced or metastatic melanoma, renal cell, hepatocellular, or head and neck squamous cell carcinoma were enrolled in the trial. Before TCR sequencing, CD4+ T cells and CD8+ T cells from peripheral blood were sorted into separate populations. This TCR came from an adult with an advanced solid tumor such as melanoma, head and neck, liver or kidney cancer. Specimen: CD4+ or CD8+ T cells sorted from blood, collected in a trial of the OX40 agonist ivuxolimab. The chain is assembled from TRBV7-2 and TRBJ2-1, with 10 junctional bases fitting TRBD2. The CDR3 loop reads CASNQIAGGGNEQFF. The sequenced DNA is TGTGCCAGCAACCAAATAGCGGGAGGTGGTAATGAGCAGTTCTTC. The full variable domain, completed from the reference TRBV7-2 and TRBJ2-1 proteins outside the CDR3, reads GAGVSQSPSNKVTEKGKDVELRCDPISGHTALYWYRQSLGQGLEFLIYFQGNSAPDKSGLPSDRFSAERTGGSVSTLTIQRTQQEDSAVYLCASNQIAGGGNEQFFGPGTRLTVL.